One sample yielded the 12 T cell receptor beta chains listed below, sequenced in a study of cytomegalovirus exposure and HLA in healthy donors. 13 Jbeta primers and 60 Vbeta primers were used for the PCR. Sequenced by immunoSEQ multiplex PCR; TCRdb stores in-frame clones only, minus some. The sample lists about 160,000 clones, approximately 80% seen once, with around 2.1% in the top ten. Input material: PBMCs. These receptors all come from a man aged 45-65 years in good health and CMV-seropositive.

This chain joins TRBV9 and TRBJ1-3, with a tentative D call TRBD1 (5 bases). Germline CDR1 is SGDLS and CDR2 is YYNGEE. This CDR3 contains 15 residues. V was trimmed by 0 bases and J by 0 bases, leaving 7 bases between them. In DNA, the CDR3 is TGTGCCAGCAGCGTAGACGGGGGCTCTGGAAACACCATATATTTT. Protein product: CASSVDGGSGNTIYF.

The CDR3 sequence is CASSVATRGSGTDTQYF. CDR3 in DNA: TGTGCCAGCAGCGTAGCTACCAGGGGATCGGGCACAGATACGCAGTATTTT. V usage is TRBV9 and J usage is TRBJ2-3, with a possible D match to TRBD1 (6 bases). Germline CDR1 SGDLS, CDR2 YYNGEE. The CDR3 runs to 17 residues. V lost 0 bases to trimming and J lost 1 base, with 15 bases between them.

This chain's CDR3 is CASSYDITSGAYEQYF. As DNA, the CDR3 is TGCGCCAGCAGCTACGACATTACTAGCGGGGCCTACGAGCAGTACTTC. The chain carries TRBV5-1 and TRBJ2-7; 10 bases line up with TRBD2. The CDR3 is 16 amino acids. Germline V gene data show CDR1 as SGHRS and CDR2 as YFSETQ. The trim removed 3 bases at V and 2 bases at J, leaving 8 bases unmatched.

The V gene is TRBV18, the J gene TRBJ1-1, with D unresolved. The CDR3 runs to 14 residues. Trimming removed 1 base at V and 6 bases at J, with 12 bases between. Germline V gene sequence: CDR1 KGHSH, CDR2 LQKENI. CDR3 amino acids: CASSPLTGIPEAFF. CDR3 bases: TGTGCCAGCTCACCACTGACCGGGATCCCTGAAGCTTTCTTT.

V is TRBV10-3 and J is TRBJ1-1; 10 bases match TRBD1. There are 15 residues in the CDR3. CDR1 and CDR2 from the germline V gene are ENHRY and SYGVKD. The J segment lost 3 bases and the V segment lost 7 bases, leaving 8 bases of the junction unmatched. The CDR3: CAITQTGQGYTEAFF. CDR3 nucleotide sequence: TGTGCCATCACCCAGACGGGACAGGGGTACACTGAAGCTTTCTTT.

The chain couples TRBV10-3 to TRBJ2-7; 7 nucleotides match TRBD2. Germline CDR1 reads ENHRY; CDR2 reads SYGVKD. Trimming removed 4 bases from V and 5 bases from J; junction bases left unmatched: 2. The CDR3 contains 12 residues. In DNA form, the CDR3 reads TGTGCCATCAGTGGGGGAGGGAACGAGCAGTACTTC. Translating gives CAISGGGNEQYF.

The V and J genes are TRBV29-1 and TRBJ2-7; TRBD1 matches at 7 bases. Germline V lookup: CDR1 SQVTM, CDR2 ANQGSEA. V shed 6 bases, J shed 5 bases, and the junction held 10 bases outside the gene matches. The CDR3 is 13 residues long. CDR3 in DNA: TGCAGCGTCGCGAAGGGGGCAAGAGACGAGCAGTACTTC. Translation: CSVAKGARDEQYF.

The chain combines TRBV11-2 with TRBJ2-3; possibly TRBD2 for D (7 bases). The V end was cut by 4 bases, the J end by 4 bases, with 15 bases between. This CDR3 is built from 15 residues. The V gene's germline CDR1 is SGHAT and CDR2 FQNNGV. The CDR3 DNA reads as TGTGCCAGCAGCTCGACGGGGGGCTACTCAGATACGCAGTATTTT. Encoded protein: CASSSTGGYSDTQYF. Based on the CDR3 plus reference TRBV11-2 and TRBJ2-3, the full variable domain is EAGVAQSPRYKIIEKRQSVAFWCNPISGHATLYWYQQILGQGPKLLIQFQNNGVVDDSQLPKDRFSAERLKGVDSTLKIQPAKLEDSAVYLCASSSTGGYSDTQYFGPGTRLTVL.

As concerns this clone: A read error may account for a junction end that differs from germline. The gene calls are TRBV11-2 and TRBJ2-3; 12 nucleotides line up with TRBD2. Germline V gene data show CDR1 as SGHAT and CDR2 as FQNNGV. CDR3 length: 16 residues. CDR3 residues: CASSSWTSGATDAQYF. The CDR3 DNA follows: TGTGCCAGCAGCTCCTGGACTAGCGGGGCTACAGATGCGCAGTATTTT.

The CDR3 region is CASNPGGSNYGYTF. CDR3 in DNA: TGTGCCAGCAATCCAGGGGGCTCGAACTATGGCTACACCTTC. The genes are TRBV7-9 and TRBJ1-2, with 8 bases matching TRBD1. Germline assignment: CDR1 SEHNR and CDR2 FQNEAQ (reference sequence). This CDR3 contains 14 residues. V trimming: 7 bases; J trimming: 2 bases; junction bases outside the gene matches: 6.

The rearrangement uses TRBV5-1 and TRBJ2-2; the match to TRBD1 covers 9 bases. V gave up 4 bases and J gave up 5 bases; unmatched junction bases: 3. The CDR3 runs to 14 residues. CDR1 SGHRS and CDR2 YFSETQ come from the germline V gene. The CDR3 DNA follows: TGCGCCAGCAGCGTCGGGACAGGGACCGGGGAGCTGTTTTTT. Translating it yields CASSVGTGTGELFF.

The chain combines TRBV18 with TRBJ1-2, with TRBD1 identical over 7 bases. The ends lost 3 bases at V and 4 bases at J; junction bases unmatched: 5. This CDR3 is 14 amino acids long. The V gene's germline CDR1 is KGHSH and CDR2 LQKENI. CDR3 in DNA: TGTGCCAGCTCACCTCCTGCAGGGGGCTATGGCTACACCTTC. Translated, it gives CASSPPAGGYGYTF.